The rows below give T cell receptor beta chains drawn from one sample of a study of blood T cell repertoires in COVID-19. Measured with immunoSEQ multiplex PCR; TCRdb has only the in-frame clones, and not every one. The sample lists some 200,000 clones; under 90% were seen once. The source material was peripheral blood. Receptors originate from a man in his thirties or forties with active or convalescent COVID-19. Both conserved end residues are trimmed from each CDR3. D genes are given only for firm matches.

V	J	D	length	CDR3
TRBV2	TRBJ1-4	TRBD1	11	ASGDRVGEKLF
TRBV10-2	TRBJ1-2	NA	13	ASTGGPGANYGYT
TRBV5-1	TRBJ1-1	TRBD1	11	ASQDQGDTEAF
TRBV29-1	TRBJ2-1	NA	11	SVEDAGTNEQF
TRBV7-2	TRBJ2-5	NA	11	ASSLDRPGDQY
TRBV15	TRBJ1-3	NA	14	ATSSTGIKSGNTIY
TRBV28	TRBJ1-2	NA	10	AKRDFQGGYT
TRBV12-5	TRBJ1-5	TRBD1	12	ASGTGQAGQPQH
TRBV6-2/TRBV6-3	TRBJ1-4	TRBD1	16	ASSYSRDRASTNEKLF
TRBV7-2	TRBJ1-5	TRBD1	13	ASSREAGGNQPQH
TRBV28	TRBJ2-7	TRBD1	12	ASSLPGQGAEQY
TRBV19	TRBJ2-2	TRBD1	15	ASSTQGARGYTGELF
TRBV15	TRBJ2-2	TRBD1	13	ATTTSGTGTGELF
TRBV30	TRBJ1-6	TRBD1	13	AWSVVRGRNSPLH
TRBV30	TRBJ1-2	TRBD1	11	AWRLMGRQGAT
TRBV10-2	TRBJ2-5	TRBD2	14	ASSGLAGEGRETQY
TRBV19	TRBJ2-7	NA	11	ASSIRAGNEQY
TRBV10-1	TRBJ1-5	TRBD1	17	ASSERPRDRGQRGQPQH
TRBV6-6	TRBJ2-3	TRBD1	12	ASSYPGQPDTQY
TRBV27	TRBJ1-1	NA	11	ASSLQGNTEAF
TRBV6-5	TRBJ2-5	TRBD2	13	ASSLAGGRQETQY
TRBV9	TRBJ2-6	NA	14	ASSVGWLAGANVLT
TRBV7-9	TRBJ1-4	NA	15	ASSAKDRGTTNEKLF
TRBV15	TRBJ2-1	TRBD1	13	ATSRDPALGTGQF
TRBV19	TRBJ2-7	NA	11	ASSLDWSYEQY
TRBV30	TRBJ1-3	NA	10	AWSVQGNTIY
TRBV6-2/TRBV6-3	TRBJ1-5	TRBD1	12	ASSPTGSNQPQH
TRBV18	TRBJ2-3	NA	12	ASSPIQGWDTQY
TRBV6-4	TRBJ2-3	TRBD2	14	ASSAVVAGGADTQY
TRBV11-2	TRBJ2-3	NA	15	ASSLDRGFSVRDTQY
TRBV4-3	TRBJ1-1	TRBD1	12	ASSYGQGQTEAF
TRBV7-2	TRBJ1-2	TRBD1	11	ASSRTGDRGYT
TRBV5-6	TRBJ2-7	NA	10	ASSLATSEQY
TRBV30	TRBJ2-3	TRBD1	13	AWSSGQATTDTQY